This T cell receptor (beta chain) appears in the sequencing data of a study of T cells after yellow fever vaccination. About the research overall: Fractions low in cell number were prepared with SMART-Seq v4 Ultra Low Input.

TCRdb fed the 5' RACE reads into MiXCR, producing one record per CDR3 protein. The table has around 110,000 distinct CDR3 sequences, under 9% seen once; the top ten hold roughly 23%. This clonotype was found a few times. No antigen is known for it. CDR1 is LGHNA and CDR2 is YNFKEQ in the germline V gene. V dropped 0 bases and J dropped 3 bases, with 9 bases sitting between them. The CDR3 covers 15 residues. Study-level findings and limits: Only a small proportion of the clonotypes turned up in both the CD4 and the CD8 compartments, likely arising from convergent recombination.

This TCR came from a man aged 30 to 45 who received the YFV17D yellow fever vaccine. This chain uses TRBV4-2 with TRBJ1-5; D remains ambiguous. The source was CD8+ T cells sorted from PBMCs, collected 45 days after the yellow fever booster vaccination. DNA of the CDR3: TGTGCCAGCAGCCAAGAGGTCAGTTCCAATCAGCCCCAGCATTTT. It yields the protein CASSQEVSSNQPQHF.